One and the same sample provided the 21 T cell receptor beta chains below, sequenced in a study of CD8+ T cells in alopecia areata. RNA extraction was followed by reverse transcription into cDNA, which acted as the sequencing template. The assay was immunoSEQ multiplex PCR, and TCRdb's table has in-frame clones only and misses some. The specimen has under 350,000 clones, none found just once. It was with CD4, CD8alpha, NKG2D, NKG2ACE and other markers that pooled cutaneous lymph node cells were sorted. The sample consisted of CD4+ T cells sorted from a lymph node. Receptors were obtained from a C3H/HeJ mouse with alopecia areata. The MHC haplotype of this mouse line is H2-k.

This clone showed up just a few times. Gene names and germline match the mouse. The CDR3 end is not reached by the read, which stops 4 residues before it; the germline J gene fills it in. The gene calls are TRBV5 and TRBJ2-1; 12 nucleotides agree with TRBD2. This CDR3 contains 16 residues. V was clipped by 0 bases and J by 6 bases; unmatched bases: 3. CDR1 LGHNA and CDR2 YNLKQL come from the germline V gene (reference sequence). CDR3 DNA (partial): TGTGCCAGCAGCCAAGATCGACTGGGGGGGCTTGCT. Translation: CASSQDRLGGLA. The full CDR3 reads CASSQDRLGGLAEQFF.

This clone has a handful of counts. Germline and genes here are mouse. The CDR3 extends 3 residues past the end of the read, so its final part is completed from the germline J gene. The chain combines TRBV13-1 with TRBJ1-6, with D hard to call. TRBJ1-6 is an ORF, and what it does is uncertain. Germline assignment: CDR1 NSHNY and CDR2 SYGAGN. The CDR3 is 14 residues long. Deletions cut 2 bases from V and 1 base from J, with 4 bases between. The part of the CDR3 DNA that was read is TGTGCCAGCAGTGACAGATCCTATAATTCGCCC. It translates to CASSDRSYNSP. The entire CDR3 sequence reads CASSDRSYNSPLYF.

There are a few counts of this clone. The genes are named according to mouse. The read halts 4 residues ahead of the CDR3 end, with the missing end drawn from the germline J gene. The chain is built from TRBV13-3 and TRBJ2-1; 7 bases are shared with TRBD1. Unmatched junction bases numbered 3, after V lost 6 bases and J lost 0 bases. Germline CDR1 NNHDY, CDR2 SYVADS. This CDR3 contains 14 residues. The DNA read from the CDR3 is TGTGCCAGCATAGACAGGGTTAACTATGCT. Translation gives CASIDRVNYA. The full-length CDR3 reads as CASIDRVNYAEQFF.

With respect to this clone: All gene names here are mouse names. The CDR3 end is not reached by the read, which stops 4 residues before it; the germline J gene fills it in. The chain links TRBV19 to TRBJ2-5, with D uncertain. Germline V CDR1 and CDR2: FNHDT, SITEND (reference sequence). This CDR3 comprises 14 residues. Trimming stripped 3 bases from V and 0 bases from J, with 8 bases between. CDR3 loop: CASSKQINQDTQYF. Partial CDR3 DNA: TGTGCCAGCAGTAAACAAATTAACCAAGAC.

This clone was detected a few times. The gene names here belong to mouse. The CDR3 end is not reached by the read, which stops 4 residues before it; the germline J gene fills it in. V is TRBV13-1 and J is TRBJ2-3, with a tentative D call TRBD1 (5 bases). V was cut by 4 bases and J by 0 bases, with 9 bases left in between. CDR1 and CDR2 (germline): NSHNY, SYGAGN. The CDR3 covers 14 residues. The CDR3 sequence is CASSSRASAETLYF. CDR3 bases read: TGTGCCAGCAGTTCCAGGGCTAGTGCAGAA.

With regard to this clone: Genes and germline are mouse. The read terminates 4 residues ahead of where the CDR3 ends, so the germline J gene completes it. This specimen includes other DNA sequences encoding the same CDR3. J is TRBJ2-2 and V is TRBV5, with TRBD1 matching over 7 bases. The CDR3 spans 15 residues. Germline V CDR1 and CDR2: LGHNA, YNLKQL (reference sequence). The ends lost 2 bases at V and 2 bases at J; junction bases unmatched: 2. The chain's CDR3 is CASSQTGENTGQLYF. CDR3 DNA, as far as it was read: TGTGCCAGCAGCCAAACAGGGGAGAACACCGGG.

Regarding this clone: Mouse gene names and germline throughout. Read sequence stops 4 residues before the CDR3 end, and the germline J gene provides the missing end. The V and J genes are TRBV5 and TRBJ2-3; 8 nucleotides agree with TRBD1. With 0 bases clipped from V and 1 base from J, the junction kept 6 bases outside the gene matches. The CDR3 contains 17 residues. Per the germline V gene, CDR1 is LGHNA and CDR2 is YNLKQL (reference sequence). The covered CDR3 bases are TGTGCCAGCAGCCAAGATACCGGACAGGGTGGTGCAGAA. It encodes CASSQDTGQGGAE. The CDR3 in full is CASSQDTGQGGAETLYF.

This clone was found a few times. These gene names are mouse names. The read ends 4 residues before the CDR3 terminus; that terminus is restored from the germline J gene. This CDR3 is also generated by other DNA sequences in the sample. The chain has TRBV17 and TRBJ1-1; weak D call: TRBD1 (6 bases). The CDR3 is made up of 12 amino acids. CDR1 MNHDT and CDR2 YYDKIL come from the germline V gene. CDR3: CASSSQGTEVFF. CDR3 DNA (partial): TGTGCTAGCAGTAGTCAGGGGACA.

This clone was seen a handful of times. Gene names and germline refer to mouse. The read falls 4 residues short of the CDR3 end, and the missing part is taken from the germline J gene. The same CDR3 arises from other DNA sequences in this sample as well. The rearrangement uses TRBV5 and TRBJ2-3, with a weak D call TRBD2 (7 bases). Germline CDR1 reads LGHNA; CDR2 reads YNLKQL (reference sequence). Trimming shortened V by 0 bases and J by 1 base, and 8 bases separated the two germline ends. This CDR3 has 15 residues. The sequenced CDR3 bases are TGTGCCAGCAGCCAAGAGGGGGGCGGTGCAGAA. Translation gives CASSQEGGGAE. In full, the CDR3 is CASSQEGGGAETLYF.

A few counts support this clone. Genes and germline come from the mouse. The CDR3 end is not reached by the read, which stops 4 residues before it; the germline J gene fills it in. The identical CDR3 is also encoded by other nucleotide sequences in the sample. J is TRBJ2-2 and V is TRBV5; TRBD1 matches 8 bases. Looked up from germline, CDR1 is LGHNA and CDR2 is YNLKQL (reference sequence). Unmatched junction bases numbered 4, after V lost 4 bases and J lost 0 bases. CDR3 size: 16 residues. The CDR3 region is CASSPGTGANTGQLYF. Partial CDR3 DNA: TGTGCCAGCAGCCCCGGGACAGGAGCAAACACCGGG.

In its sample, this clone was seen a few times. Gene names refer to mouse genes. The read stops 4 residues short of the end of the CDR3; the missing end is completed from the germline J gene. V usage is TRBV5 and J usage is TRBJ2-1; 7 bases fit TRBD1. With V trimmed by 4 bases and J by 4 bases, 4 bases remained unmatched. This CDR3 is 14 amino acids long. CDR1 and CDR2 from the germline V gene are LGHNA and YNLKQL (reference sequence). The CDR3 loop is CASSPGQRYAEQFF. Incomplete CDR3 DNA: TGTGCCAGCAGCCCGGGACAGAGGTATGCT.

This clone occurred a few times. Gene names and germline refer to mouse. This CDR3 reads CASSLDGGARYEQYF. The part of the CDR3 DNA that was read is TGTGCAAGCAGCTTAGATGGGGGGGCGAGGTAT. This chain joins TRBV16 and TRBJ2-7; 9 nucleotides align to TRBD2. Sequencing ends 4 residues short of the CDR3 end; the germline J gene provides the rest. Per the germline V gene, CDR1 is SGHSA and CDR2 is FRNQAP. CDR3 length equals 15 residues. Variable domain in full (rest from reference TRBV16 and TRBJ2-7): NAGVIQTPRHKVTGKGQEATLWCEPISGHSAVFWYRQTIVQGLEFLTYFRNQAPIDDSGMPKERFSAQMPNQSHSTLKIQSTQPQDSAVYLCASSLDGGARYEQYFGPGTRLTVL.

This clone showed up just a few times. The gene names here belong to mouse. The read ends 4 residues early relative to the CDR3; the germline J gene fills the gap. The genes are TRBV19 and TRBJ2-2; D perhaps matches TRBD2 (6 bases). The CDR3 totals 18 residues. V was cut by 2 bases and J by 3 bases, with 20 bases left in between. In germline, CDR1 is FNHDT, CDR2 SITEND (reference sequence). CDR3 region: CASSIMVGVGRDTGQLYF. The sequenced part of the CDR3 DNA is TGTGCCAGCAGTATTATGGTGGGGGTTGGGAGGGACACCGGG.

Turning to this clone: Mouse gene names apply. The covered CDR3 bases are TGTGCCAGCAGTGGGGCCGGGACAGGGATAAATTCGCCC. It translates to CASSGAGTGINSP. The complete CDR3 protein is CASSGAGTGINSPLYF. V usage is TRBV13-1 and J usage is TRBJ1-6, with 9 bases fitting TRBD1. The CDR3 extends 3 residues past the end of the read, so its final part is completed from the germline J gene. TRBJ1-6 carries the ORF label, with uncertain function. In germline, CDR1 is NSHNY, CDR2 SYGAGN. The CDR3 contains 16 residues. The V segment lost 3 bases and the J segment 7 bases; nucleotides outside the gene matches: 8.

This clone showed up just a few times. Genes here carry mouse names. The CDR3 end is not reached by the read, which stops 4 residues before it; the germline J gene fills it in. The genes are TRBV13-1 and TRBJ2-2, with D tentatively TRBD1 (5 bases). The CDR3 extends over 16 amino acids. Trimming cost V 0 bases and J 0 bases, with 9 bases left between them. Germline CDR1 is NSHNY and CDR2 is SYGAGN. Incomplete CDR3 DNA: TGTGCCAGCAGTGATGTTAGGACACCAAACACCGGG. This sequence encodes CASSDVRTPNTG. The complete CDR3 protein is CASSDVRTPNTGQLYF.

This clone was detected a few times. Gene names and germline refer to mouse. This chain's CDR3 is CASSTGSTEVFF. CDR3 DNA (partial): TGTGCCAGCAGTACAGGGAGCACA. The chain joins TRBV19 to TRBJ1-1, with D maybe TRBD1 (5 bases). The read halts 4 residues ahead of the CDR3 end, with the missing end drawn from the germline J gene. Trimming stripped 3 bases from V and 4 bases from J, with 7 bases between. This CDR3 has 12 amino acids. Per the germline V gene, CDR1 is FNHDT and CDR2 is SITEND (reference sequence).

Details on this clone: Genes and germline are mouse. The CDR3 sequence is CASGDRTGGASDYTF. The covered CDR3 bases are TGTGCCAGCGGTGATCGGACAGGGGGCGCCTCC. J is TRBJ1-2 and V is TRBV13-2; TRBD1 agrees at 11 bases. The read terminates 4 residues before the CDR3 end, so the remaining end is supplied by the germline J gene. Germline values: CDR1 NNHNN, CDR2 SYGAGS (reference sequence). J was trimmed by 4 bases and V by 1 base; bases with no gene match: 3. The CDR3 extends over 15 amino acids.

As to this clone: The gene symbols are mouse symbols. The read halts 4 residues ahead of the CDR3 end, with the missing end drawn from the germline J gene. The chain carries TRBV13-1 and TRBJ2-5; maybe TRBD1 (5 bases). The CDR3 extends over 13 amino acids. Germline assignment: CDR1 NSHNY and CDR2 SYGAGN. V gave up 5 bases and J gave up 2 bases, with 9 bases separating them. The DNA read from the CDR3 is TGTGCCAGCAGACCAGGGAGCCAAGAC. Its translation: CASRPGSQD. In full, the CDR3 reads CASRPGSQDTQYF.

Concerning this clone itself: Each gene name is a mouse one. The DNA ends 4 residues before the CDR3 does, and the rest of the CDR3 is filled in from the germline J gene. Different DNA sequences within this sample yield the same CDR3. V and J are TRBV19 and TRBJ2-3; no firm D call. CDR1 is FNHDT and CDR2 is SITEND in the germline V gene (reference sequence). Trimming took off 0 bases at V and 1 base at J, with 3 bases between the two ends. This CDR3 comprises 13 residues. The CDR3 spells CASSIGGAETLYF. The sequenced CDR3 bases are TGTGCCAGCAGTATAGGGGGTGCAGAA.

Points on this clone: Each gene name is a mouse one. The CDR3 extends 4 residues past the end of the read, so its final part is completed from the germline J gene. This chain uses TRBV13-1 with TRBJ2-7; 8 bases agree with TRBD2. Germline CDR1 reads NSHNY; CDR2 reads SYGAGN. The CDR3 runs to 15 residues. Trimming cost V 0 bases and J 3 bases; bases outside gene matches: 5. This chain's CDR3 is CASSDALGALYEQYF. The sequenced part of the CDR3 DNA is TGTGCCAGCAGTGATGCACTGGGGGCCCTCTAT.

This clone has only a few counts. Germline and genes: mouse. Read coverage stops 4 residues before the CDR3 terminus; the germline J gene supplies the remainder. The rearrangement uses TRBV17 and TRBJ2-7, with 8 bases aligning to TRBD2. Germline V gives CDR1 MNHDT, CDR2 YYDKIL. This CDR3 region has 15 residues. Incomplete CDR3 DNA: TGTGCTAGCAGTAGTGGTTGGGGGGGGGTATAT. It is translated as CASSSGWGGVY. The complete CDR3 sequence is CASSSGWGGVYEQYF.